This T cell receptor beta chain appears in the sequencing data of a study of CD8+CD57+ T cells in acquired aplastic anemia. Genomic DNA provided the template from which TCR beta VDJ and CDR3 profiles were obtained. TCRdb reprocessed the reads via MiXCR and lists one record per CDR3 protein. This table holds approximately 180,000 distinct CDR3 sequences, 47% found once. This clonotype came up a few times. V was shortened by 3 bases and J by 9 bases, with 15 bases between the two germline ends. Per the germline V gene, CDR1 is MNHEY and CDR2 is SMNVEV (reference sequence). The CDR3 totals 15 residues. Patients included in sequencing had previously demonstrated CD8+CD57+ cell expansion by flow cytometry. Therapy had not been given to patients before blood sampling.

The V and J genes are TRBV27 and TRBJ1-6, with D uncertain. The TCR originated in a human donor with aplastic anemia. The specimen was sorted CD4+, CD8+, or CD8+CD57+ T cells (not recorded which) from PBMCs. For the CDR3, the DNA is TGTGCCAGCAGTTTCACCGTCGTCGGTTCTTCACCCCTCCACTTT. It encodes CASSFTVVGSSPLHF.